The text below deals with one TCR beta chain. Its specificity is not known. This sample was included in a study of monozygotic twins with inflammatory bowel disease. Findings and limits, study-wide: The analysis did not separate different T cell subtypes.

The germline CDR1 and CDR2 sequences are SNHLY and FYNNEI. The CDR3 spans 14 residues. Using the 5' RACE reads, TCRdb records one entry per CDR3 protein without DNA. In total, the table holds around 380,000 distinct CDR3 sequences. The chain joins TRBV2 to TRBJ1-6. This TCR was sampled from a human donor with ulcerative colitis or Crohn's disease, or a healthy co-twin of an affected twin (not recorded which). Input material: blood. The CDR3: CASSEEGYNSPLHF.